This T cell receptor beta chain comes out of a study of OX40 agonist ivuxolimab in advanced cancers. About the research overall: Hepatocellular carcinoma, melanoma, renal cell or head and neck cancer occurred in dose-escalation patients. Overall study findings and caveats: Within 6 weeks, CD4+ and CD8+ blood T cells expanded clonally at 0.1 to 3.0 mg/kg.

Some clones are missing from TCRdb's copy, which holds only in-frame ones; the method was immunoSEQ multiplex PCR. The sample lists tens of thousands of clones, 80% to 90% seen once, with about 8.2% in the top ten. As for this clone: The antigen remains unidentified.

Material: CD4+ or CD8+ T cells sorted from blood, obtained in a trial of the OX40 agonist ivuxolimab. The clonotype was recovered from an adult with an advanced solid tumor such as melanoma, head and neck, liver or kidney cancer.

CDR3 amino acids: CASSRDRTGELFF. The CDR3 coding sequence is TGTGCCAGCAGCCGTGACAGGACCGGGGAGCTGTTTTTT. The V and J genes are TRBV14 and TRBJ2-2, with D possibly matching TRBD1 (6 bases). The CDR3 covers 13 residues. V was shortened by 4 bases and J by 5 bases, with 8 bases between the two germline ends. Germline-derived CDR1 and CDR2 are SGHDN and FVKESK.